The 22 T cell receptor beta chains below come from one sample, sequenced in a study of cytomegalovirus exposure and HLA in healthy donors. Primers: 60 Vbeta forward and 13 Jbeta reverse. Generated by immunoSEQ multiplex PCR, the TCRdb table keeps only in-frame clones and is missing some. The table has 95,000 to 150,000 clones, around 86% seen once. The sequencing input was PBMCs. Receptor source: a young man in good health and CMV-seronegative.

V gene TRBV28 combines with J gene TRBJ2-1; D is undetermined. In germline, CDR1 is MDHEN, CDR2 SYDVKM. The CDR3 consists of 10 residues. The V gene lost 8 bases and the J gene lost 13 bases, with 12 bases spanning the gap. The CDR3 DNA is TGTGCCAGCTCCCGGCTAGGACAGTTCTTC. Protein: CASSRLGQFF.

The J gene is TRBJ2-1, the V gene TRBV10-3; 7 bases are a match to TRBD2. J was trimmed by 0 bases and V by 2 bases; bases with no gene match: 7. This CDR3 contains 17 residues. CDR1 ENHRY and CDR2 SYGVKD come from the germline V gene. The CDR3 nucleotides read TGTGCCATCAGTGAGCTCATGCGGGGGTTCTCCTACAATGAGCAGTTCTTC. Translating gives CAISELMRGFSYNEQFF.

This chain connects TRBV7-2 to TRBJ2-2; possible D gene TRBD2, 5 bases. V dropped 6 bases and J dropped 5 bases, with 7 bases sitting between them. The germline CDR1 and CDR2 sequences are SGHTA and FQGNSA. This CDR3 has 12 residues. The CDR3 nucleotides are TGTGCCAGCAGAAGAGGGACCGGGGAGCTGTTTTTT. This codes for CASRRGTGELFF. Full variable domain (rest looked up from reference TRBV7-2 and TRBJ2-2): GAGVSQSPSNKVTEKGKDVELRCDPISGHTALYWYRQSLGQGLEFLIYFQGNSAPDKSGLPSDRFSAERTGGSVSTLTIQRTQQEDSAVYLCASRRGTGELFFGEGSRLTVL.

For the CDR3, the DNA is TGTGCCAGCAGCTCCACAGGGGGAGAGACCCAGTACTTC. Translated, it gives CASSSTGGETQYF. This chain joins TRBV9 and TRBJ2-5; 8 bases align to TRBD1. CDR3 length: 13 residues. With V trimmed by 4 bases and J by 4 bases, 3 bases remained unmatched. CDR1 is SGDLS and CDR2 is YYNGEE in the germline V gene.

The rearrangement links TRBV28 to TRBJ2-7; TRBD1 agrees at 7 bases. CDR3 length: 15 amino acids. Germline V lookup: CDR1 MDHEN, CDR2 SYDVKM. After removal of 6 bases from V and 2 bases from J, the junction contained 10 bases not matched to a gene. The CDR3 region is CASSRRQGMAYEQYF. In nucleotides, the CDR3 is TGTGCCAGCAGCCGAAGACAGGGTATGGCCTACGAGCAGTACTTC.

This chain links TRBV27 with TRBJ1-2; 7 nucleotides line up with TRBD1. CDR1 and CDR2 from the germline V gene are MNHEY and SMNVEV (reference sequence). The V segment lost 5 bases and the J segment 7 bases; nucleotides outside the gene matches: 7. The CDR3 has 13 amino acids. The CDR3 here is CASSPPDRIGYTF. CDR3 sequence (DNA): TGTGCCAGCAGTCCTCCGGACAGGATTGGCTACACCTTC.

The chain joins TRBV7-9 to TRBJ2-2, with 11 bases lining up with TRBD1. V lost 10 bases to trimming and J lost 8 bases; unmatched junction nucleotides: 9. From germline, CDR1 is SEHNR and CDR2 FQNEAQ (reference sequence). The CDR3 has 14 amino acids. The CDR3 sequence is CATEKDRGLGELFF. In DNA form, the CDR3 reads TGTGCCACCGAGAAGGACAGGGGGCTAGGGGAGCTGTTTTTT. Using reference TRBV7-9 and TRBJ2-2 for the parts outside the CDR3, the full variable domain is DTGVSQNPRHKITKRGQNVTFRCDPISEHNRLYWYRQTLGQGPEFLTYFQNEAQLEKSRLLSDRFSAERPKGSFSTLEIQRTEQGDSAMYLCATEKDRGLGELFFGEGSRLTVL.

CDR3 sequence: CARTHPGETGGSSYNEQFF. Here the CDR3 DNA reads TGTGCCAGAACCCACCCCGGGGAGACGGGGGGGAGCTCCTACAATGAGCAGTTCTTC. The genes are TRBV2 and TRBJ2-1, with 8 bases matching TRBD2. V shed 9 bases, J shed 0 bases, and the junction held 19 bases outside the gene matches. CDR3 size: 19 residues. In germline, CDR1 is SNHLY, CDR2 FYNNEI. Variable domain in full (rest from reference TRBV2 and TRBJ2-1): EPEVTQTPSHQVTQMGQEVILRCVPISNHLYFYWYRQILGQKVEFLVSFYNNEISEKSEIFDDQFSVERPDGSNFTLKIRSTKLEDSAMYFCARTHPGETGGSSYNEQFFGPGTRLTVL.

J is TRBJ2-5 and V is TRBV10-3, with 7 bases lining up with TRBD2. J lost 2 bases, V lost 6 bases, and 9 bases had no gene match. Per the germline V gene, CDR1 is ENHRY and CDR2 is SYGVKD. The CDR3 length is 15 residues. The CDR3 nucleotides are TGTGCCATCAGACGGGGGGACGGGCTTCAAGAGACCCAGTACTTC. This gives the protein CAIRRGDGLQETQYF.

The chain links TRBV2 to TRBJ2-7, with D hard to call. The germline gives CDR1 SNHLY, CDR2 FYNNEI. Trimming stripped 7 bases from V and 0 bases from J, with 16 bases between. This CDR3 comprises 15 residues. CDR3 region: CASTESTRSSYEQYF. CDR3 nucleotide sequence: TGTGCCAGCACCGAGAGTACTCGGAGCTCCTACGAGCAGTACTTC.

The rearrangement joins TRBV6-6 to TRBJ1-1, with D perhaps matching TRBD1 (5 bases). CDR3 size: 13 residues. V was shortened by 4 bases and J by 7 bases, with 13 bases between the two germline ends. The germline CDR1 and CDR2 sequences are MNHNY and SVGAGI (reference sequence). CDR3 coding DNA: TGTGCCAGCAGTTCCCGACAGAGCCTTGAAGCTTTCTTT. Protein: CASSSRQSLEAFF.

The CDR3 DNA reads TGTGCCAGCAGCTTATGGGGGTGGACAGGGGGCCCCAGGGAGACCCAGTACTTC. The encoded protein is CASSLWGWTGGPRETQYF. The chain couples TRBV7-8 to TRBJ2-5; 11 nucleotides line up with TRBD1. Looked up from germline, CDR1 is SGHVS and CDR2 is FQNEAQ. V trimming: 2 bases; J trimming: 5 bases; junction bases outside the gene matches: 13. The CDR3 covers 18 residues.

The chain links TRBV30 to TRBJ2-5, with 9 bases lining up with TRBD2. The germline gives CDR1 GTSNPN, CDR2 SVGIG (reference sequence). The trim removed 0 bases at V and 6 bases at J, leaving 8 bases unmatched. The CDR3 is made up of 15 amino acids. DNA for the CDR3: TGTGCCTGGAGTGTCGGCCTAGCGGGGATAAAGACCCAGTACTTC. It encodes CAWSVGLAGIKTQYF. The full variable domain, rest sourced from reference TRBV30 and TRBJ2-5, is SQTIHQWPATLVQPVGSPLSLECTVEGTSNPNLYWYRQAAGRGLQLLFYSVGIGQISSEVPQNLSASRPQDRQFILSSKKLLLSDSGFYLCAWSVGLAGIKTQYFGPGTRLLVL.

This chain uses TRBV15 with TRBJ2-7, with 8 bases that match TRBD1. J was trimmed by 4 bases and V by 1 base; bases with no gene match: 6. The CDR3 is 15 amino acids. Looked up from germline, CDR1 is LNHNV and CDR2 is YYDKDF (reference sequence). In DNA form, the CDR3 reads TGTGCCACCAGCAGAGCCGGGACAGGAGAGTACGAGCAGTACTTC. Protein product: CATSRAGTGEYEQYF. Using reference TRBV15 and TRBJ2-7 for the parts outside the CDR3, the full variable domain is DAMVIQNPRYQVTQFGKPVTLSCSQTLNHNVMYWYQQKSSQAPKLLFHYYDKDFNNEADTPDNFQSRRPNTSFCFLDIRSPGLGDTAMYLCATSRAGTGEYEQYFGPGTRLTVT.

The CDR3 nucleotides are TGTGCCAGCTCACCATCAGCGGGAAGGAGCGGACCAGAAGCTTTCTTT. Its protein is CASSPSAGRSGPEAFF. The chain combines TRBV18 with TRBJ1-1; no reliable D call. Trimming took 2 bases from V and 8 from J, leaving 21 bases between them. CDR1 is KGHSH and CDR2 is LQKENI in the germline V gene. The CDR3 spans 16 residues.

The chain links TRBV5-1 to TRBJ2-1, with TRBD2 identical over 13 bases. The CDR3 has 19 residues. Looked up from germline, CDR1 is SGHRS and CDR2 is YFSETQ. V lost 3 bases, J lost 8 bases, and 17 bases stayed unmatched. The CDR3 sequence: CASSSSGTSGNAKRDEQFF. CDR3 bases: TGCGCCAGCAGCTCCTCCGGGACTAGCGGGAACGCCAAAAGGGATGAGCAGTTCTTC.

This sequence joins TRBV7-6 and TRBJ2-5, with D possibly being TRBD2 (5 bases). This CDR3 has 12 residues. The V end lost 8 bases, the J end lost 2 bases, and 9 bases lay between the germline ends. Per the germline V gene, CDR1 is SGHVS and CDR2 is FNYEAQ. The CDR3 DNA follows: TGTGCCAGCTCTCCGGGGCAAGAGACCCAGTACTTC. Its protein product is CASSPGQETQYF.

The rearrangement links TRBV5-5 to TRBJ1-2; TRBD1 aligns across 7 bases. The V segment lost 1 base and the J segment 0 bases; nucleotides outside the gene matches: 15. The V gene's germline CDR1 is SGHKS and CDR2 YYEKEE (reference sequence). CDR3 size: 19 residues. CDR3 nucleotides: TGTGCCAGCAGCTTGATATTTAGGGACAGCTCCAGAGCTAACTATGGCTACACCTTC. It translates to CASSLIFRDSSRANYGYTF. Full variable domain (outside the CDR3, taken from reference TRBV5-5 and TRBJ1-2): DAGVTQSPTHLIKTRGQQVTLRCSPISGHKSVSWYQQVLGQGPQFIFQYYEKEERGRGNFPDRFSARQFPNYSSELNVNALLLGDSALYLCASSLIFRDSSRANYGYTFGSGTRLTVV.

The chain carries TRBV5-1 and TRBJ1-1, with 9 bases that match TRBD1. The CDR3 covers 17 residues. The V gene end was trimmed by 4 bases and the J gene end by 4 bases; junction bases not matched to a gene: 14. Germline-derived CDR1 and CDR2 are SGHRS and YFSETQ. CDR3 DNA sequence: TGCGCCAGCAGCCCAGGACAGGGGATAGCGGAGGGCACTGAAGCTTTCTTT. Translated, it gives CASSPGQGIAEGTEAFF.

The genes are TRBV5-1 and TRBJ2-1; D remains ambiguous. CDR1 is SGHRS and CDR2 is YFSETQ in the germline V gene. Trimming shortened V by 3 bases and J by 0 bases, and 19 bases separated the two germline ends. CDR3 size: 18 residues. The CDR3 region is CASSSRNPVQSSYNEQFF. CDR3 DNA sequence: TGCGCCAGCAGCTCTCGTAATCCCGTACAGAGCTCCTACAATGAGCAGTTCTTC. The full variable domain, with the rest looked up from reference TRBV5-1 and TRBJ2-1, is KAGVTQTPRYLIKTRGQQVTLSCSPISGHRSVSWYQQTPGQGLQFLFEYFSETQRNKGNFPGRFSGRQFSNSRSEMNVSTLELGDSALYLCASSSRNPVQSSYNEQFFGPGTRLTVL.

This clone has only a few counts. The chain employs TRBV10-3 and TRBJ2-7; 8 bases align to TRBD1. Germline CDR1 reads ENHRY; CDR2 reads SYGVKD. Losses at the gene ends were 6 bases for V and 0 bases for J; bases not matched to a gene: 4. The CDR3 is 14 residues long. The CDR3 DNA sequence: TGTGCCATCAGGGGACAGGAGTTCTCCTACGAGCAGTACTTC. It is translated as CAIRGQEFSYEQYF.

As to this clone: An end of the junction differs from the germline gene, which may be a read error. The CDR3 sequence: CASSYSLFGSTGTQYF. In DNA form, the CDR3 reads TGTGCCAGCAGTTACTCTTTGTTTGGATCCACAGGTACGCAGTATTTT. The chain couples TRBV6-5 to TRBJ2-3; TRBD1 is a possible D gene (5 bases). The CDR3 loop spans 16 amino acids. In germline, CDR1 is MNHEY, CDR2 SVGAGI.